The entry below gives a single TCR beta chain sequence along with its context. Its specific antigen is unknown. No base-level quality is on record; no much larger clone is a single base apart. The data stem from a study of vaccination effects on CD4 cells after COVID-19 (dated by TCRdb to between 2022 and 2023). About the study as a whole: To identify antigen-specific CD4+ T cell clonotypes by their expansion, the ViraFEST assay first stimulated PBMC with viral peptide pools and then applied TCR sequencing. Each participant got two doses of an mRNA SARS-CoV-2 vaccine, either BNT162b2 or mRNA-1273. Pre-vaccine samples from a couple of convalescent patients were drawn 16 days and one week before the first dose, 142 and 148 days after COVID-19 diagnosis. Two million PBMC per well were cultured with approximately 10 ug/ml peptides in IMDM containing approximately 4.7% human AB serum, approximately 10 IU/ml IL-2 and gentamicin. SARS-CoV-2 spike-specific CD4+ TCR repertoires from before and after mRNA vaccination were compared in COVID-19 convalescent patients and in infection-naive vaccine recipients. A total of some eleven COVID-19 convalescent patients and a handful of SARS-CoV-2-naive healthy vaccine recipients were included in the full study. In the study, cultures from other donors were sequenced using the Oncomine TCR Beta short-read assay on an Illumina iSeq 100. Overall study outcomes, separate from this receptor: At late post-vaccination timepoints, both infection-induced and vaccine-induced clones showed marked clonal contraction, consistent with waning T cell responses. The study was limited by a small number of convalescent patients and lacked early post-infection timepoints. Among convalescent patients, the spike-reactive repertoire after vaccination was made up mainly of new vaccine-induced clones that were largely distinct from the clones induced by infection.

The library was produced with the immunoSEQ multiplex PCR assay. TCR beta CDR3 sequencing was performed on DNA from the cultured, isolated CD4+ T cells. The authors' analysis ran thus. Non-productive TCR sequences were discarded, and reads were trimmed to the CDR3 region, with only CDR3s of 7 or more amino acids retained. The MANAFEST web app was used to identify antigen-specific clonotypes by comparing expansion in peptide wells with expansion in reference cultures. To count as positive, a clone had to show expansion at FDR<0.05 compared with the reference and with all other wells, an odds ratio above 5, and a frequency above 0.1% in two replicate wells. Cross-reactive clonotypes were defined as significantly expanded in SARS-CoV-2 spike wells and in at least one common cold coronavirus spike condition. Levenshtein distance calculated with the stringdist R package was used to assess CDR3 similarity, and unrooted trees were constructed with ape in R 3.6.1. This is the immuneACCESS table as TCRdb keeps it, with only in-frame sequences that have V and J called. A part of the clones is gone; compared with another copy, unresolved V genes explain less than half, and the rest is unexplained. For V, J and clone size, that table is used; D and trimming come from the DNA. The sample table holds tens of thousands of clones, of which around four fifths were seen once. 8.5% to 10% of the sample is in the top ten clones.

After less than eleven days of culture, CD4+ T cells were isolated with the EasySep CD4+ T cell isolation kit. Convalescent patients had PCR-confirmed SARS-CoV-2 infection between March and December 2020, before Alpha, Beta and Delta variants emerged in the United States. Half of the culture medium was replaced with fresh IL-2-containing medium on days 3 and 7. Unless noted otherwise, every peptide stimulation condition was grown in triplicate wells. PBMC were separated from whole blood using Ficoll-Paque Plus gradient centrifugation and were then either cryopreserved at -140C or used fresh. Genomic DNA was extracted from cultured CD4+ T cells with the QIAamp micro DNA kit. The CDR3 numbers 16 residues from cysteine through phenylalanine. Only CDR3 DNA is held: 48 bases, read in frame from base 1. Between the V and J ends, shortened by 0 bases and 1 base respectively, the junction contains 11 bases. Based on the germline V gene, the CDR1 and CDR2 sequences are KGHSH and LQKENI.

Recombination connected TRBV18 to TRBJ2-3, with the D gene not confidently named. The TCR originated in a human donor who had a prior SARS-CoV-2 infection. This specimen consisted of CD4+ T cells from PBMCs cultured without peptide, obtained before COVID-19 vaccination. The DNA is TGTGCCAGCTCACCACCGTGGCAGGTCGGCACAGATACGCAGTATTTT. Translated, this gives CASSPPWQVGTDTQYF.